This TCR beta chain is drawn from a study of shared clonotypes between healthy human individuals. With regard to this clone: Antigen unknown.

The study separated CD4+ cells into CD45RA+ naive and CD45RA-negative memory subsets. Study conclusions and caveats: Among donors, the sharing of clonotypes was expected to be influenced by sequencing depth. Estimated richness was generally greater in naive than memory subsets.

The study ran the assay at deep level. Profiling relied on immunoSEQ multiplex PCR, and the TCRdb table lists in-frame clones only, not all of them. The profile covers a few million clones, with 93% appearing a single time and 0.39% taken by the ten largest. The sample taken for sequencing was naive CD4+ T cells from PBMCs. Subset here: CD45RA+ positively selected. The source is a young man in good health. Some clones in this sample may be carry-over from other donors' samples.

CDR3 DNA sequence: TGTGCCAGCAGGGTTATGGAGGGCAGAGCTGAAGCTTTCTTT. Protein sequence: CASRVMEGRAEAFF. The rearrangement links TRBV28 to TRBJ1-1; no definite D call. Germline assignment: CDR1 MDHEN and CDR2 SYDVKM. Trimming pared 6 bases from V and 6 bases from J, leaving 17 bases between. This CDR3 comprises 14 residues.